These 6 T cell receptor beta chains were sequenced from one sample in a study of monozygotic twins with inflammatory bowel disease. TCRdb derives one entry per CDR3 protein from the 5' RACE reads, leaving out DNA. The sample shows roughly 160,000 distinct CDR3 sequences, and 2.4% sits with its ten largest clones. The sequenced material came from blood. Source of these receptors: a human donor with ulcerative colitis or Crohn's disease, or a healthy co-twin of an affected twin (not recorded which).

The V call is TRBV20-1, the J call TRBJ1-5; the D call of TRBD1 rests on TCRdb alone, since no DNA is present to check it. The CDR3 is 20 residues long. Germline V gives CDR1 DFQATT, CDR2 SNEGSKA (reference sequence). CDR3 region: CSATLNPGQRPDYSNQPQHF.

The CDR3 protein is CSARGPQPLGYGYTF. The rearrangement links TRBV20-1 to TRBJ1-2; lacking DNA, the TRBD1 call made by TCRdb goes unchecked. This CDR3 is built from 15 residues. Per the germline V gene, CDR1 is DFQATT and CDR2 is SNEGSKA (reference sequence).

The V call is TRBV28, the J call TRBJ2-7. Germline loops: CDR1 MDHEN, CDR2 SYDVKM. The CDR3 totals 12 residues. The chain's CDR3 is CASSPRLSEQYF.

V usage is TRBV7-2 and J usage is TRBJ1-5; TCRdb's D call, TRBD1, is unchecked because there is no DNA. Germline V lookup: CDR1 SGHTA, CDR2 FQGNSA. The CDR3 loop spans 17 amino acids. The CDR3 spells CASSPNRQGRSNQPQHF.

The chain joins TRBV4-3 to TRBJ2-1; the D gene TCRdb calls, TRBD2, cannot be checked with no DNA. Per the germline V gene, CDR1 is LGHNA and CDR2 is YSLEER. There are 16 residues in the CDR3. The CDR3 here is CASSQALGSGVDEQFF.

J is TRBJ1-2 and V is TRBV7-3. The CDR3 covers 12 residues. Germline lookup yields CDR1 SGHTA and CDR2 FQGTGA. CDR3 residues: CASSSERGSYTF.